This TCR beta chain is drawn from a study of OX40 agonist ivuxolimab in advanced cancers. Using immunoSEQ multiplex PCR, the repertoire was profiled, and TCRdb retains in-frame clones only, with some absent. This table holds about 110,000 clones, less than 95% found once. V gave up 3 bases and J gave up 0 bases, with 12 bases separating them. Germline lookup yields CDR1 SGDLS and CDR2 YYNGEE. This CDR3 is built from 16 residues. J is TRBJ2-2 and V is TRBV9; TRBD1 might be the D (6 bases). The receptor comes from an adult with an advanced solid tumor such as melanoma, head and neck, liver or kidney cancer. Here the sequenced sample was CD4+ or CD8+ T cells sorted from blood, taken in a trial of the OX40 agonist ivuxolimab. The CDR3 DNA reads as TGTGCCAGCAGCGAAACGGGACAAACGAACACCGGGGAGCTGTTTTTT. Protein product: CASSETGQTNTGELFF.